What follows is one T cell receptor beta chain and its context. This entry comes from a study of blood T cell repertoires in COVID-19. The overall study: From T cells, B-cell-depleted T cells, or PBMCs came the material, which was cDNA or gDNA.

The CDR3 loop spans 15 amino acids. The germline CDR1 and CDR2 sequences are SEHNR and FQNEAQ (reference sequence). V shed 1 base, J shed 8 bases, and the junction held 4 bases outside the gene matches. Recruits, aged 18 to 89 years, lived in some 25 US areas. The method was immunoSEQ multiplex PCR; TCRdb's version includes in-frame clones alone and lacks a portion of them. The sample carries roughly 68,000 clones, approximately 78% recorded once. Sequencing used PBMCs or T cells enriched from blood (not recorded which). This clonotype originated in a woman aged 40 to 50 with acute COVID-19. The chain combines TRBV7-9 with TRBJ2-1; TRBD2 matches at 11 bases. The CDR3 nucleotides read TGTGCCAGCAGCTTAGTAGCGGGGGGGTCAGATGAGCAGTTCTTC. The encoded protein is CASSLVAGGSDEQFF. Using reference TRBV7-9 and TRBJ2-1 for the parts outside the CDR3, the full variable domain is DTGVSQNPRHKITKRGQNVTFRCDPISEHNRLYWYRQTLGQGPEFLTYFQNEAQLEKSRLLSDRFSAERPKGSFSTLEIQRTEQGDSAMYLCASSLVAGGSDEQFFGPGTRLTVL.